These T cell receptor beta chains were read from a single sample in a study of long-term antiretroviral therapy in people with HIV. Assay: immunoSEQ multiplex PCR; the TCRdb copy retains only in-frame clones and omits some. The sample records roughly 25,000 clones, more than 65% being singletons. Sequencing used unsorted PBMCs, obtained 1.1 years before starting antiretroviral therapy. These receptors all come from a woman in her 30s with HIV. Both conserved end residues are part of each CDR3. The D gene is left open where the match is weak. Clone size, where shown, is once, few, many, or a class for clones that have expanded.

V	size	J	D	CDR3	DNA
TRBV11-2	-	TRBJ1-2	TRBD1	CASSLELRTGSPPDTYGYTF	TGTGCCAGCAGCTTAGAGTTGAGGACAGGGAGTCCCCCCGATACCTATGGCTACACCTTC
TRBV11-2	-	TRBJ2-5	-	CASSLDGGLGETQYF	TGTGCCAGCAGCTTAGACGGGGGGCTGGGGGAGACCCAGTACTTC
TRBV6-1	-	TRBJ2-3	-	CASSERWARDGTDTQYF	TGTGCCAGCAGTGAGCGGTGGGCCAGGGACGGCACAGATACGCAGTATTTT
TRBV19	-	TRBJ1-5	TRBD1	CASRKDRGDNQPQHF	TGTGCCAGTAGGAAGGACAGGGGAGACAATCAGCCCCAGCATTTT
TRBV5-1	few	TRBJ1-6	-	CASSRDLRHSYNSPLHF	TGCGCCAGCAGCCGGGACCTGCGCCACTCCTATAATTCACCCCTCCACTTT
TRBV10-2	-	TRBJ1-4	-	CASSYRATNEKLFF	TGCGCCAGCAGTTACAGGGCAACTAATGAAAAACTGTTTTTT
TRBV30	-	TRBJ1-2	-	CAWSVPPLSGGYTF	TGTGCCTGGAGTGTACCGCCCCTATCGGGAGGCTACACCTTC
TRBV28	-	TRBJ1-2	-	CAGASRGRDYGYTF	TGTGCCGGGGCCAGCAGGGGACGGGACTATGGCTACACCTTC
TRBV11-2	-	TRBJ2-2	-	CASSPTRAGELFF	TGTGCCAGCAGCCCGACTCGGGCCGGGGAGCTGTTTTTT
TRBV2	once	TRBJ1-2	-	CASSIYQVPPNYGYTF	TGTGCCAGCAGCATTTATCAGGTCCCACCTAACTATGGCTACACCTTC
TRBV27	few	TRBJ1-1	-	CASSLGGDNTEAFF	TGTGCCAGCAGTTTAGGAGGGGATAACACTGAAGCTTTCTTT
TRBV4-1	-	TRBJ2-1	-	CASSQDLFNEQFF	TGCGCCAGCAGCCAAGATCTTTTCAATGAGCAGTTCTTC
TRBV2	-	TRBJ2-2	-	CASRATGELFF	TGTGCCAGCAGAGCTACCGGGGAGCTGTTTTTT
TRBV6-1	few	TRBJ1-6	-	CASSSRDLSSPLHF	TGTGCCAGCAGTAGCCGGGACCTCTCGTCACCCCTCCACTTT
TRBV7-6	-	TRBJ2-5	TRBD1	CASSLSSGGAITQYF	TGTGCCAGCAGCTTAAGCTCAGGGGGCGCAATCACCCAGTACTTC
TRBV14	few	TRBJ2-7	-	CASSQKGNEQYF	TGTGCCAGCAGCCAAAAGGGGAACGAGCAGTACTTC
TRBV19	-	TRBJ1-3	-	CASSTSIRNPGNTIYF	TGTGCCAGTAGTACCTCTATCCGGAACCCTGGAAACACCATATATTTT
TRBV5-1	-	TRBJ1-1	-	CASSLEQANTEAFF	TGCGCCAGCAGCTTGGAACAGGCCAACACTGAAGCTTTCTTT
TRBV11-2	-	TRBJ2-7	TRBD1	CASSLVGTAAYEQYF	TGTGCCAGCAGCTTAGTTGGGACAGCGGCCTACGAGCAGTACTTC
TRBV19	-	TRBJ1-1	TRBD1	CASSGPRGVYTEAFF	TGTGCCAGTAGTGGCCCCAGGGGGGTCTACACTGAAGCTTTCTTT
TRBV6-5	-	TRBJ2-3	TRBD1	CASSSGQGTDTQYF	TGTGCCAGCAGTTCGGGACAGGGCACAGATACGCAGTATTTT
TRBV7-2	-	TRBJ2-4	TRBD1	CASSQGQNLAKNIQYF	TGTGCCAGCAGCCAGGGACAGAACCTAGCCAAAAACATTCAGTACTTC
TRBV5-1	-	TRBJ1-1	-	CASCRELNTEAFF	TGCGCCAGCTGTAGGGAATTGAACACTGAAGCTTTCTTT
TRBV6-1	-	TRBJ1-1	-	CASSVKQNTEAFF	TGTGCCAGCAGTGTCAAGCAGAACACTGAAGCTTTCTTT
TRBV9	-	TRBJ1-5	-	CASGGGAANQPQHF	TGTGCCAGCGGAGGCGGGGCAGCAAATCAGCCCCAGCATTTT
TRBV5-6	-	TRBJ2-1	-	CASSGGLVYNEQFF	TGTGCCAGCAGCGGGGGTCTCGTCTACAATGAGCAGTTCTTC
TRBV25-1	-	TRBJ2-7	TRBD1	CASSEGQLIPYEQYF	TGTGCCAGCAGTGAGGGACAGCTGATTCCCTACGAGCAGTACTTC
TRBV4-1	-	TRBJ1-4	TRBD1	CASSLGTGNEKLFF	TGCGCCAGCAGCCTTGGGACAGGGAATGAAAAACTGTTTTTT
TRBV12-5	-	TRBJ1-2	-	CASGLVPGDRFNYGYTF	TGTGCTAGTGGTTTGGTACCGGGGGACCGCTTTAACTATGGCTACACCTTC
TRBV6-5	once	TRBJ1-1	-	CASSLPPNTEAFF	TGTGCCAGCAGTCTTCCACCGAACACTGAAGCTTTCTTT
TRBV11-2	once	TRBJ2-3	TRBD1	CASSQGQYVYTQYF	TGTGCCAGCAGCCAGGGACAGTACGTTTATACGCAGTATTTT
TRBV18	-	TRBJ1-1	-	CASSPIFGRRTLSAEAFF	TGTGCCAGCTCACCAATTTTTGGCAGGAGAACATTGAGCGCTGAAGCTTTCTTT
TRBV11-2	-	TRBJ2-5	TRBD2	CASSLASGGARETQYF	TGTGCCAGCAGCTTAGCGAGCGGGGGGGCCCGAGAGACCCAGTACTTC
TRBV19	-	TRBJ1-4	-	CASSTAGNNEKLFF	TGTGCCAGTAGTACGGCGGGGAATAATGAAAAACTGTTTTTT
TRBV27	-	TRBJ1-6	TRBD1	CASSLTGDYNSPLHF	TGTGCCAGCAGTTTAACAGGGGATTATAATTCACCCCTCCACTTT
TRBV29-1	-	TRBJ2-3	-	CSVASRLGDTQYF	TGCAGCGTTGCCAGCAGGCTGGGGGATACGCAGTATTTT
TRBV9	-	TRBJ2-2	-	CASTTTFGTGELFF	TGTGCCAGCACCACTACCTTTGGCACCGGGGAGCTGTTTTTT
TRBV25-1	few	TRBJ1-2	-	CASTDTYGYTF	TGTGCCAGCACCGACACCTATGGCTACACCTTC
TRBV11-2	-	TRBJ1-4	-	CASSLGSGAEKLFF	TGTGCCAGCAGCTTAGGCTCGGGGGCGGAAAAACTGTTTTTT
TRBV11-1	-	TRBJ2-2	TRBD1	CASSPGQERGTGELFF	TGTGCCAGCAGCCCGGGACAGGAAAGAGGGACCGGGGAGCTGTTTTTT
TRBV6-5	-	TRBJ1-1	-	CASGKDRYTEAFF	TGTGCCAGCGGGAAAGACAGATACACTGAAGCTTTCTTT
TRBV30	-	TRBJ1-5	-	CAWSSGQNQPQHF	TGTGCCTGGAGTTCTGGACAGAATCAGCCCCAGCATTTT
TRBV10-3	-	TRBJ2-5	-	CAISEMGSRETQYF	TGTGCCATCAGTGAAATGGGCAGCCGAGAGACCCAGTACTTC